The entry below gives a single T cell receptor beta chain sequence along with its context. Its matching antigen is unknown. The sample originates from a study of T cells expressing NK-cell markers. TCRdb re-analyzed the 5' RACE reads; it lists each CDR3 protein once, without DNA. There are roughly 430,000 distinct CDR3 sequences in the sample, with less than 7.5% held by the top ten. CDR1 DFQATT and CDR2 SNEGSKA come from the germline V gene (reference sequence). The CDR3 is made up of 13 amino acids. Study-level results: It remained uncertain whether the expanded NKG2C+ T cell clones were specific for HCMV antigens.

The V call is TRBV20-1, the J call TRBJ2-7; TCRdb indicates TRBD1, and absent DNA this call remains unverified. The TCR sequence derives from a woman between 18 and 69 years old in good health. Sequenced input: blood T cells: a sorted CD56 or NKG2C T cell subset, CD4+ or CD8+ T cells, or bulk PBMC T cells (not recorded which). CDR3 in amino acids: CSASRTEKNEQYF.